The present T cell receptor beta chain was sequenced within a study of blood T cell repertoires in COVID-19. Overall study context: Donors in the United States, Italy and Spain gave samples during acute or convalescent COVID-19. PBMCs, B-cell-depleted T cells, or T cells were the source of the cDNA or gDNA that made up the material.

Germline-derived CDR1 and CDR2 are KGHSH and LQKENI. The V gene lost 5 bases and the J gene lost 0 bases, with 5 bases spanning the gap. The CDR3 is made up of 14 amino acids. Original handling: Using reference gene primer amplification, nucleated cell counts were estimated. Method: immunoSEQ multiplex PCR; TCRdb's copy keeps in-frame clones and lacks some. Clonal size and the V and J genes are those of that table, whereas D and trimming came from the DNA. The repertoire consists of about 240,000 clones, with 75% to 90% occurring once and the leading ten covering over 10%. The sequence derives from a woman aged 55-69 years with active or convalescent COVID-19. The material sequenced was peripheral blood. The chain recombines TRBV18 with TRBJ1-6; D not resolved. The CDR3 DNA follows: TGTGCCAGCTCATCGAGCTCCTATAATTCACCCCTCCACTTT. It yields the protein CASSSSSYNSPLHF. The whole variable domain, remainder taken from reference TRBV18 and TRBJ1-6, is NAGVMQNPRHLVRRRGQEARLRCSPMKGHSHVYWYRQLPEEGLKFMVYLQKENIIDESGMPKERFSAEFPKEGPSILRIQQVVRGDSAAYFCASSSSSYNSPLHFGNGTRLTVT.